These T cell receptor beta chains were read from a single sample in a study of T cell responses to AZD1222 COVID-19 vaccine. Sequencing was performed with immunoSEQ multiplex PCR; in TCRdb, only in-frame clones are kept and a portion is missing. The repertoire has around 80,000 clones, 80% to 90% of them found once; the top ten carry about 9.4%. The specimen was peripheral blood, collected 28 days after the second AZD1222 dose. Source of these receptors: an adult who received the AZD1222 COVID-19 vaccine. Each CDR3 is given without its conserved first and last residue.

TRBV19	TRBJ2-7	ASSISLRSYEQY
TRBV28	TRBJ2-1	ASSLLYNEQF
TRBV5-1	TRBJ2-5	ASSGSGGQETQY
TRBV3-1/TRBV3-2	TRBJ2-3	ASSQLGGPRDTQY
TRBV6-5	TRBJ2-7	ASTGGFEQY
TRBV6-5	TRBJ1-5	ASRISNQPQH
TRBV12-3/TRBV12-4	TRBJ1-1	ASSPSFGAEAF
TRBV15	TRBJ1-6	ATSRATTGGGSPLH
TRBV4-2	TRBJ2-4	ASSRLDREKDIQY
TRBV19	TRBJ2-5	ASSIVATSGQETQY
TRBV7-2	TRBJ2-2	ASSSGQITGELF
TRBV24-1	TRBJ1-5	ATSRSSNQPQH
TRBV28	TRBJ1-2	ASSLAYRTGEDGYT
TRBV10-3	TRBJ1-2	AISEPDRGPSYGYT
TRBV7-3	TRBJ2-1	ASSEKAGGRNEQF
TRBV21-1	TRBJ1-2	ASLLGGNGISNYGYT
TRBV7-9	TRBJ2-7	AIDTGANSYEQY
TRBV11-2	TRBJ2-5	ASSSPYLDARETQY
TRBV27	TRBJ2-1	ASSLTGSGYNEQF
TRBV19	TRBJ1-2	ASSIDPSITNYGYT
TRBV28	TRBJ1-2	ASTPDRSEFNYGYT
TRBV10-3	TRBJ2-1	AISNKGTATSRSNEQF
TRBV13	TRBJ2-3	ASSPGGYTGTDTQY
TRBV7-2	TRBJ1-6	ASSRQSSYNSPLH
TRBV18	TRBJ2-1	ASSGGIRWEQF
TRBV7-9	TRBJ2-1	ASSLVQGAYNEQF
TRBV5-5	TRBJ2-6	ASSAVVSGANVLT
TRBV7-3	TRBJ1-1	ASSTTGMNTEAF
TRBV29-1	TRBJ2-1	SGGQGAPSSYNEQF
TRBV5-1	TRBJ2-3	ASSLYGGLPSSDTQY
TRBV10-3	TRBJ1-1	AISEADQGAREAF
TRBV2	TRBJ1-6	ASSRDGNYNSPLH
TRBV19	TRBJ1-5	ASSKGLEPQH
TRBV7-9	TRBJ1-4	ASSPGQGNEKLF
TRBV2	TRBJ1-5	ASSGLQLGAKEPQH
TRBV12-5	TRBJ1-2	ASGREESYGYT
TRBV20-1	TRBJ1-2	SAREGGYT
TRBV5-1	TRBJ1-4	ASSLQSGGAGLF
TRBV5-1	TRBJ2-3	ASSLGSDTQY
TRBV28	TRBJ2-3	ASRPGGFGTNTDTQY
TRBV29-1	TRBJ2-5	SVEDRGGWHQETQY
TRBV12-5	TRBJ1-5	ASRGDSLNQPQH
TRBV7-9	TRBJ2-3	ASSPSLGSSTDTQY
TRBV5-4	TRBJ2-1	AIRAVNEQF
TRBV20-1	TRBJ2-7	SADRTYEQY
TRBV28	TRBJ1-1	ASSQWTGRGEAF
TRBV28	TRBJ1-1	ASSFGLEAF
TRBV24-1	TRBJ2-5	ATSDLWEDQETQY
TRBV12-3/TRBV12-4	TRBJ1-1	ASSWGQRITF
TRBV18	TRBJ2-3	ASFHVGGSTDTQY
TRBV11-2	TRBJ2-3	ASSSLLAGVGFDTQY
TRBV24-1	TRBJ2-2	ATSDLGQGGTGELF
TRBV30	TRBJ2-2	AWSTPGAGETGELF
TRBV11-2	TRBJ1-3	ASSFRDRAGNTIY
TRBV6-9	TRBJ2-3	ASSLAMDTQY
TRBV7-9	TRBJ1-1	ASSPRQGMNTEAF
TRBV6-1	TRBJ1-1	ASSERGRTEAF
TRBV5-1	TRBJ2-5	ASSLEEYQETQY
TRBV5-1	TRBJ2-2	ASSLDTNTGELF
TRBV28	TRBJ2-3	ASSLSPGRDTQY